Here is one T cell receptor (beta chain) with its context. With the 5' RACE reads reprocessed, TCRdb shows one record per CDR3 protein and no DNA. In total, the table holds 300,000 to 350,000 distinct CDR3 sequences. Germline lookup yields CDR1 DFQATT and CDR2 SNEGSKA (reference sequence). The CDR3 consists of 15 residues. The sample originates from a study of monozygotic twins with inflammatory bowel disease. This receptor was identified in a human donor with ulcerative colitis or Crohn's disease, or a healthy co-twin of an affected twin (not recorded which). Input material: blood. The chain carries TRBV20-1 and TRBJ2-3; TCRdb names TRBD2, which stays unverified in the absence of DNA. The CDR3 protein is CSASLFSGRGYTQYF.